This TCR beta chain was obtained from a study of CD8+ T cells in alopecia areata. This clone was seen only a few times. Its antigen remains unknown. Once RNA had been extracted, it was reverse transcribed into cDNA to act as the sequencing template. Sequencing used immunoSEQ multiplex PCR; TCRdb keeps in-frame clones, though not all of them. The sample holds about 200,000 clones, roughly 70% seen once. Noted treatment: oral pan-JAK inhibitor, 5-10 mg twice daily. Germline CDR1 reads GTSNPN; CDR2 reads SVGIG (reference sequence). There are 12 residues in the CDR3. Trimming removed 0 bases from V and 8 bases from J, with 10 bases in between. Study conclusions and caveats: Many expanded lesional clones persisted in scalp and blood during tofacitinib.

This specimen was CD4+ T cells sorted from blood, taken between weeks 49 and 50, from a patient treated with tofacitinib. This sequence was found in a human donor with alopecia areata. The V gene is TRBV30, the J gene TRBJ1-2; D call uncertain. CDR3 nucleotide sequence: TGTGCCTGGAGTGTACTTAACGGGGGCTACACCTTC. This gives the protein CAWSVLNGGYTF.